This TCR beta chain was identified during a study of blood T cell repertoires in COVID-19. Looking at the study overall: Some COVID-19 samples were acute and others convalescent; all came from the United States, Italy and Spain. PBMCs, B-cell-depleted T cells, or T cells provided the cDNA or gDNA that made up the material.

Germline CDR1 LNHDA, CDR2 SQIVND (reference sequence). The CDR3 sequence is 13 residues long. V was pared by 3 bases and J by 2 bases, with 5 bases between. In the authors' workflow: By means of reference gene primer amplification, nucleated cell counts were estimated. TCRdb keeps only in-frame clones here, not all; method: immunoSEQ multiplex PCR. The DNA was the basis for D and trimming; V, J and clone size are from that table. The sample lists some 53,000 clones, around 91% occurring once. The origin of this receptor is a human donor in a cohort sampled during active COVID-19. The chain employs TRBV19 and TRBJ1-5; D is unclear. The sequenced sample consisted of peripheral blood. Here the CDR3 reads CASSIHGNQPQHF. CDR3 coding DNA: TGTGCCAGTAGTATCCATGGCAATCAGCCCCAGCATTTT.